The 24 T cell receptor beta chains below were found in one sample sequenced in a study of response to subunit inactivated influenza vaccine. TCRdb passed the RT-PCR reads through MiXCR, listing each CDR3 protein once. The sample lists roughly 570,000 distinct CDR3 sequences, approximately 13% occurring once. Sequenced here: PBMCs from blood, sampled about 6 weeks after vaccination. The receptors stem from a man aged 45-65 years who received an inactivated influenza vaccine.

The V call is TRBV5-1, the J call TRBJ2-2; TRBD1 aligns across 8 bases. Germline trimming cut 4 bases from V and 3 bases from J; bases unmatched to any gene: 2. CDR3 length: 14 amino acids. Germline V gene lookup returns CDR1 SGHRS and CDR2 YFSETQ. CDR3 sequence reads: CASSGTGDTGELFF. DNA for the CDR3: TGCGCCAGCAGCGGGACAGGAGACACCGGGGAGCTGTTTTTT.

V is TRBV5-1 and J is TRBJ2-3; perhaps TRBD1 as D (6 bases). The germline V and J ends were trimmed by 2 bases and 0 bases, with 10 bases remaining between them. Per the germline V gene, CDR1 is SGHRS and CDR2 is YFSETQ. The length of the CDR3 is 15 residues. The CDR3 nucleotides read TGCGCCAGCAGCTTTAGTGACAGGAGCACAGATACGCAGTATTTT. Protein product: CASSFSDRSTDTQYF.

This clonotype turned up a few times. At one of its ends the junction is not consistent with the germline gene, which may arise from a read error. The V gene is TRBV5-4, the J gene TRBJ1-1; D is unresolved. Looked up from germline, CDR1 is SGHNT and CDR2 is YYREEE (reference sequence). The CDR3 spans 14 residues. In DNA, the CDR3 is TGCGCCAGCAGCTTGGATGGCCCCTCAAAGGGAGCTTTCTTT. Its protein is CASSLDGPSKGAFF.

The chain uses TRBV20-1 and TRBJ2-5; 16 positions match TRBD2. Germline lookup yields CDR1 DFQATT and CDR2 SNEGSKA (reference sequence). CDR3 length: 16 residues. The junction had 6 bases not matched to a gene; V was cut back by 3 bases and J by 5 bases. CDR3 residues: CSARAPGLAGGETQYF. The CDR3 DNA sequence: TGCAGTGCTAGGGCGCCGGGACTAGCGGGAGGGGAGACCCAGTACTTC.

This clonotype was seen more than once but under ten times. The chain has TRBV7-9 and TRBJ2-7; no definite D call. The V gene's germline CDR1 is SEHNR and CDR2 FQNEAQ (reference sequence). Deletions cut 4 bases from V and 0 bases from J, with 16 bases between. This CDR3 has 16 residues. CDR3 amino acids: CASSSLNGRNSYEQYF. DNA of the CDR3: TGTGCCAGCAGCTCTCTAAACGGACGGAACTCCTACGAGCAGTACTTC.

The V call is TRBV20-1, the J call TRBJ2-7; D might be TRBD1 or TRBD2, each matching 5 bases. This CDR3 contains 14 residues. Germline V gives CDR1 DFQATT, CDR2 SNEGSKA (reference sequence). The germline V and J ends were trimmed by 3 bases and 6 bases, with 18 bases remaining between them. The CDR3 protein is CSASEGRAYSEQYF. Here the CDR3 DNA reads TGCAGTGCTAGTGAGGGCAGGGCCTATTCCGAGCAGTACTTC.

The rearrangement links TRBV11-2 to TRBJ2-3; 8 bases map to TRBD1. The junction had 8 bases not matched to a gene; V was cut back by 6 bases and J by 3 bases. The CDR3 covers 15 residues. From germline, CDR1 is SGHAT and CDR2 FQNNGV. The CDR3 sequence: CASRKTGGGTDTQYF. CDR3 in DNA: TGTGCCAGCAGAAAAACAGGGGGTGGGACAGATACGCAGTATTTT. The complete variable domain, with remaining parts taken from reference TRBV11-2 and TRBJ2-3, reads EAGVAQSPRYKIIEKRQSVAFWCNPISGHATLYWYQQILGQGPKLLIQFQNNGVVDDSQLPKDRFSAERLKGVDSTLKIQPAKLEDSAVYLCASRKTGGGTDTQYFGPGTRLTVL.

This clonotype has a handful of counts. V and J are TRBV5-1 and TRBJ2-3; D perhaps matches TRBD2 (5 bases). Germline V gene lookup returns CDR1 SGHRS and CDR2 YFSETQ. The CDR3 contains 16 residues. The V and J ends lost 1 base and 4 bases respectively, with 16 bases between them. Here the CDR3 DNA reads TGCGCCAGCAGCTTGAGAGCTAGAGGACTGGCAGATACGCAGTATTTT. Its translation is CASSLRARGLADTQYF.

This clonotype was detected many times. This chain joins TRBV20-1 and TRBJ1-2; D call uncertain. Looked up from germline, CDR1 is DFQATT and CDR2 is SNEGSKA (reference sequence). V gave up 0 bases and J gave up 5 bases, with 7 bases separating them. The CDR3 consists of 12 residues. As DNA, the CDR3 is TGCAGTGCTAGAGATTTGGGATATGGCTACACCTTC. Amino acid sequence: CSARDLGYGYTF.

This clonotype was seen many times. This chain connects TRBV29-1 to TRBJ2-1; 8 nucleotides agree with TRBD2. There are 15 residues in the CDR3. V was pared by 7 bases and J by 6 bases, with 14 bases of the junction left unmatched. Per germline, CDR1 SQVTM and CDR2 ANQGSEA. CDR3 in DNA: TGCAGCGCCCTTCTTGGGACTAGTAAGGGCAATGAGCAGTTCTTC. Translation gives CSALLGTSKGNEQFF.

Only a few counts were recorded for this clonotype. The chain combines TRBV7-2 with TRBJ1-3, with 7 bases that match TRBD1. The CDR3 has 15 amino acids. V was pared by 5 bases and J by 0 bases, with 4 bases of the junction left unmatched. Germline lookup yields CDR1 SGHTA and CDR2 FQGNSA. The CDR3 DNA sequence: TGTGCCAGCAGCCGAAGACAGGGCTCTGGAAACACCATATATTTT. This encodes CASSRRQGSGNTIYF.

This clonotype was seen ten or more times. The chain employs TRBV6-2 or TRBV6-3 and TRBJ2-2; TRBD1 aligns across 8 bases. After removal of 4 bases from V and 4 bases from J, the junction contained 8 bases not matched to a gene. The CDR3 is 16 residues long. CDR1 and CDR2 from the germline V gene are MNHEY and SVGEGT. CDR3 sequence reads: CASSSDRGFTTGELFF. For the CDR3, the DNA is TGTGCCAGCAGTTCCGACAGGGGATTCACCACCGGGGAGCTGTTTTTT.

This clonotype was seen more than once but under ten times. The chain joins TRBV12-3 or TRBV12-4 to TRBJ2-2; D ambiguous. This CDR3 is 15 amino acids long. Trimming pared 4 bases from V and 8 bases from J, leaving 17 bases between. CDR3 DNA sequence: TGTGCCAGCAGTTCAATTCACAGATTCCTGGGGGAGCTGTTTTTT. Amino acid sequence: CASSSIHRFLGELFF.

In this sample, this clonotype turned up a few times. Here the CDR3 reads CASSPNNLAKNIQYF. CDR3 sequence (DNA): TGTGCCAGCAGCCCCAACAATCTAGCCAAAAACATTCAGTACTTC. The rearrangement links TRBV7-2 to TRBJ2-4; D unclear. CDR1 and CDR2 from the germline V gene are SGHTA and FQGNSA. With 5 bases removed from V and 0 bases from J, the gap between germline ends came to 11 bases. The CDR3 covers 15 residues. The variable domain in full, completed from reference TRBV7-2 and TRBJ2-4, reads GAGVSQSPSNKVTEKGKDVELRCDPISGHTALYWYRQSLGQGLEFLIYFQGNSAPDKSGLPSDRFSAERTGGSVSTLTIQRTQQEDSAVYLCASSPNNLAKNIQYFGAGTRLSVL.

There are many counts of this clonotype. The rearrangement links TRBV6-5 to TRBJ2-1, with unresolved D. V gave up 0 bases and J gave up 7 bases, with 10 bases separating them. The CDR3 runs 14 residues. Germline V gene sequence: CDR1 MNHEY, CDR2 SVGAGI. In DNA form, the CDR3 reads TGTGCCAGCAGTTACTCGTACAGACAAAATGAGCAGTTCTTC. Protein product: CASSYSYRQNEQFF.

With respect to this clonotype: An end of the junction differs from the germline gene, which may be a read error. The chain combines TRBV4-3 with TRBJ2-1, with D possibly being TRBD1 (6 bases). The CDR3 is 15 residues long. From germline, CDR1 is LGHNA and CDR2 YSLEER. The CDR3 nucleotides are TGCGACAGCAGCCAAGCAGGGGTCTCCTACAAGGAGCAGTTCTTC. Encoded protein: CDSSQAGVSYKEQFF.

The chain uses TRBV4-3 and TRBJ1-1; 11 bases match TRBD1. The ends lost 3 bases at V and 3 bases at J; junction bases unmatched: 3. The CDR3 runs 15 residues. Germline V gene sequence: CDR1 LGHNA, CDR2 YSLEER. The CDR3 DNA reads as TGCGCCAGCAGCCAGTGGGACAGGGGGTACACTGAAGCTTTCTTT. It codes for CASSQWDRGYTEAFF.

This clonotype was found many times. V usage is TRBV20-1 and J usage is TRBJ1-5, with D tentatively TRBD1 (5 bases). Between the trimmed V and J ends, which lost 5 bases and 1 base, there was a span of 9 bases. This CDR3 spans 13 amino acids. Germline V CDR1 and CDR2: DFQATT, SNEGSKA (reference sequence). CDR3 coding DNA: TGCAGTGCTGTGGGACCGAGCAATCAGCCCCAGCATTTT. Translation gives CSAVGPSNQPQHF.

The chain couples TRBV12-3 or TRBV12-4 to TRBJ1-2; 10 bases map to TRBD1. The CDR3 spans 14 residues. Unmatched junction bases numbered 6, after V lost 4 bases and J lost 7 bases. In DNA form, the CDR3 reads TGTGCCAGCAGTTCCGTGACAGGGGGCAGTGGCTACACCTTC. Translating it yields CASSSVTGGSGYTF.

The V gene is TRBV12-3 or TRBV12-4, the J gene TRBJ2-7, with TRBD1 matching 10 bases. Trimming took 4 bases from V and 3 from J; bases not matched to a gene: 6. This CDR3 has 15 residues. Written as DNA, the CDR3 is TGTGCCAGCAGTTCAAAGACAGGGGGCCTCTACGAGCAGTACTTC. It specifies CASSSKTGGLYEQYF.

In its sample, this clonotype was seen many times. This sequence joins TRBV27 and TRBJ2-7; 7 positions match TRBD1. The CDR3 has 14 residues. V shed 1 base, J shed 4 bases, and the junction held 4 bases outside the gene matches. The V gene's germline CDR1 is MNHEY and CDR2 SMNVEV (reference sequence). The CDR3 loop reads CASSLLGGRYEQYF. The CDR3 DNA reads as TGTGCCAGCAGTTTATTAGGGGGCCGGTACGAGCAGTACTTC.

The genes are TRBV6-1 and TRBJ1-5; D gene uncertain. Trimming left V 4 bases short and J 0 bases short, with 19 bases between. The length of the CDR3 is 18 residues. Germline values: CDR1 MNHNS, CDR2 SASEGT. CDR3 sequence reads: CASSVLGRVDYSNQPQHF. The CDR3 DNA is TGTGCCAGCAGTGTCCTGGGGAGGGTTGACTATAGCAATCAGCCCCAGCATTTT.

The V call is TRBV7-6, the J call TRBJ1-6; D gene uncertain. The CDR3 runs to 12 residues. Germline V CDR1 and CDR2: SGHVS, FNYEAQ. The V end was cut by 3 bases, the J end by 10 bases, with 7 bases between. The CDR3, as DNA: TGTGCCAGCAGCTTTCCCCAATCACCCCTCCACTTT. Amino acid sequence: CASSFPQSPLHF.

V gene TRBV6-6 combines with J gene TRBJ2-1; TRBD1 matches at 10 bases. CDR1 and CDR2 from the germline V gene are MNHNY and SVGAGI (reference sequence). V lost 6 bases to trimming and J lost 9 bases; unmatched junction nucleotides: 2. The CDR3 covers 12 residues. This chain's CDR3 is CASRGQGGEQFF. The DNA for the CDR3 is TGTGCCAGCAGAGGACAGGGGGGTGAGCAGTTCTTC.